Only one count was recorded for the clone carrying this TCR beta chain. Individuals drawn from some 25 US areas were about 18 to 90 years old. Donors in Cohort 3 counted as recovered after two negative PCRs, clearance, or symptom resolution. Per the original methods: Amplification from reference gene primers served as the basis for estimated nucleated cell counts. This table comes from immunoSEQ multiplex PCR, and its TCRdb copy is limited to in-frame clones, with some not included. The DNA gave D and trimming, while V, J and clone size come from that table. The repertoire holds approximately 100,000 clones, with about 86% as singletons. This entry comes from a study of blood T cell repertoires in COVID-19. Study information: Both acute and convalescent COVID-19 samples were obtained from the United States, Italy and Spain.

The V and J ends lost 5 bases and 3 bases respectively, with 10 bases between them. The germline CDR1 and CDR2 sequences are MDHEN and SYDVKM. The CDR3 covers 13 residues. This TCR was recovered from a woman aged 45 to 65 who had recovered from COVID-19. The chain joins TRBV28 to TRBJ2-5; TRBD1 might be the D (6 bases). Sequenced: PBMCs or T cells enriched from blood (not recorded which). The CDR3 coding sequence is TGTGCCAGCAGTAGGTACAGGGAAGAGACCCAGTACTTC. Translation gives CASSRYREETQYF.